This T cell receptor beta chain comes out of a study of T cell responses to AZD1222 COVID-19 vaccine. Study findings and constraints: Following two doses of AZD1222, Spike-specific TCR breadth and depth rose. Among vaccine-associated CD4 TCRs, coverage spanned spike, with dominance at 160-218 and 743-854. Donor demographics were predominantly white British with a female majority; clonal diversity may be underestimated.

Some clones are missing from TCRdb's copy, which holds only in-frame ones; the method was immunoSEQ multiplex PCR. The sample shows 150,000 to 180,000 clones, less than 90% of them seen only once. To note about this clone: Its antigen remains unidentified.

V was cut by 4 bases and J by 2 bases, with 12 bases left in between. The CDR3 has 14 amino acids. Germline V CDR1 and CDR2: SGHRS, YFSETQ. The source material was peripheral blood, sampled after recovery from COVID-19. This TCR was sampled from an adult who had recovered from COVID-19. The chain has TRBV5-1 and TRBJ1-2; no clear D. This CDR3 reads CASSAGDLNYGYTF. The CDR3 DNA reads TGCGCCAGCAGCGCGGGTGACCTGAACTATGGCTACACCTTC.